The 24 T cell receptor beta chains below come from one sample, sequenced in a study of cytomegalovirus exposure and HLA in healthy donors. PCR was performed using 60 Vbeta and 13 Jbeta primers. TCRdb's copy holds only in-frame clones and misses some; the assay was immunoSEQ multiplex PCR. The table includes fewer than 200,000 clones, 75% to 90% detected once. The material sequenced was PBMCs. These receptors came from a woman under 30 in good health and CMV-seronegative.

The rearrangement uses TRBV18 and TRBJ1-2, with TRBD1 identical over 8 bases. The germline V gene encodes CDR1 KGHSH and CDR2 LQKENI. Trimming cost V 8 bases and J 4 bases; bases outside gene matches: 9. This CDR3 has 14 residues. In DNA, the CDR3 is TGTGCCAGCACTACGACAGGGGCCGCCTATGGCTACACCTTC. Its translation: CASTTTGAAYGYTF.

The V call is TRBV2, the J call TRBJ1-4; the match to TRBD1 covers 10 bases. The CDR3 contains 15 residues. Germline loops: CDR1 SNHLY, CDR2 FYNNEI. Losses at the gene ends were 6 bases for V and 1 base for J; bases not matched to a gene: 2. CDR3 region: CASSGQGGTNEKLFF. CDR3 nucleotide sequence: TGTGCCAGCAGCGGACAGGGGGGAACTAATGAAAAACTGTTTTTT.

This chain links TRBV6-6 with TRBJ1-2; tentatively, D is TRBD1 (5 bases). Trimming removed 5 bases from V and 3 bases from J, with 13 bases in between. This CDR3 spans 14 amino acids. Germline V lookup: CDR1 MNHNY, CDR2 SVGAGI (reference sequence). CDR3 DNA sequence: TGTGCCAGCAGTCCGGCGGGACCCGACTATGGCTACACCTTC. Translating gives CASSPAGPDYGYTF.

The rearrangement uses TRBV2 and TRBJ1-4; a weak D match, TRBD1 (5 bases). Germline CDR1 is SNHLY and CDR2 is FYNNEI. The CDR3 covers 14 residues. Trimming left V 6 bases short and J 8 bases short, with 16 bases between. The CDR3 coding sequence is TGTGCCAGCAGAGGAGGGGTGAGAGGGGAAAAACTGTTTTTT. Its protein product is CASRGGVRGEKLFF.

The CDR3 is CASSPPGVETQYF. CDR3 nucleotides: TGTGCCAGCAGCCCCCCCGGGGTAGAGACCCAGTACTTC. This chain joins TRBV11-2 and TRBJ2-5; tentative D call: TRBD2 (5 bases). This CDR3 contains 13 residues. The germline V gene encodes CDR1 SGHAT and CDR2 FQNNGV. Trimming took 5 bases from V and 4 from J, leaving 11 bases between them.

The V call is TRBV2, the J call TRBJ2-7; TRBD1 matches at 7 bases. The CDR3 has 14 amino acids. The V and J ends lost 4 bases and 0 bases, in that order; junction bases with no gene match: 3. Germline lookup yields CDR1 SNHLY and CDR2 FYNNEI. For the CDR3, the DNA is TGTGCCAGCAGTGGAGGACAGGTCTCCTACGAGCAGTACTTC. It codes for CASSGGQVSYEQYF.

The chain combines TRBV5-4 with TRBJ1-1, with D possibly TRBD1 on 6 matching bases. Germline V gene lookup returns CDR1 SGHNT and CDR2 YYREEE (reference sequence). The CDR3 totals 15 residues. Trimming pared 0 bases from V and 5 bases from J, leaving 14 bases between. CDR3 sequence: CASSLANTGRTEAFF. CDR3 nucleotide sequence: TGTGCCAGCAGCTTGGCAAATACAGGGCGGACTGAAGCTTTCTTT.

The DNA for the CDR3 is TGCGCCAGCAGTTACTCCCCCGGACTAGCGGACTCCTACAATGAGCAGTTCTTC. Protein product: CASSYSPGLADSYNEQFF. The rearrangement links TRBV5-1 to TRBJ2-1; 10 positions match TRBD2. J lost 0 bases, V lost 5 bases, and 11 bases had no gene match. Germline V CDR1 and CDR2: SGHRS, YFSETQ. This CDR3 has 18 amino acids.

The chain couples TRBV28 to TRBJ2-7, with D perhaps TRBD2 (5 bases). CDR1 MDHEN and CDR2 SYDVKM come from the germline V gene. Between the trimmed V and J ends, which lost 10 bases and 0 bases, there was a span of 13 bases. This CDR3 is built from 13 residues. The CDR3 bases are TGTGCCACCCGGGAAGGGAGCTCCTACGAGCAGTACTTC. It specifies CATREGSSYEQYF.

The rearrangement joins TRBV5-1 to TRBJ2-1, with 8 bases identical to TRBD2. CDR3 size: 15 residues. Per germline, CDR1 SGHRS and CDR2 YFSETQ. Germline trimming cut 2 bases from V and 5 bases from J; bases unmatched to any gene: 6. CDR3 amino acids: CASSFGVAGNNEQFF. CDR3 in DNA: TGCGCCAGCAGCTTCGGGGTAGCGGGAAACAATGAGCAGTTCTTC.

This clone came up a few times. CDR3 amino acids: CAITQREADTQYF. DNA of the CDR3: TGTGCCATCACCCAGCGGGAGGCAGATACGCAGTATTTT. V gene TRBV10-3 combines with J gene TRBJ2-3; 9 nucleotides agree with TRBD2. The CDR3 contains 13 residues. The ends lost 7 bases at V and 4 bases at J; junction bases unmatched: 3. The germline CDR1 and CDR2 sequences are ENHRY and SYGVKD.

CDR3 in amino acids: CASSITGNLNQPQHF. DNA for the CDR3: TGCGCCAGCAGCATTACAGGGAATTTAAATCAGCCCCAGCATTTT. J is TRBJ1-5 and V is TRBV5-1; D may be TRBD1 (6 bases). The CDR3 is 15 amino acids. Trimming shortened V by 4 bases and J by 4 bases, and 15 bases separated the two germline ends. Germline lookup yields CDR1 SGHRS and CDR2 YFSETQ.

This sequence joins TRBV19 and TRBJ1-1; TRBD1 is a possible D gene (6 bases). The ends were cut back, 9 bases at V and 4 bases at J, with 12 bases in the middle. This CDR3 contains 12 residues. Germline values: CDR1 LNHDA, CDR2 SQIVND (reference sequence). The CDR3 loop reads CASRGIVTEAFF. In DNA form, the CDR3 reads TGTGCCAGCAGGGGAATTGTCACTGAAGCTTTCTTT.

The V gene is TRBV5-1, the J gene TRBJ2-1, with 8 nucleotides matching TRBD1. Trimming removed 2 bases from V and 9 bases from J; junction bases left unmatched: 10. Germline CDR1 is SGHRS and CDR2 is YFSETQ. The CDR3 has 15 amino acids. The CDR3 reads CASSLGQGYRGEQFF. CDR3 bases: TGCGCCAGCAGCTTAGGACAGGGCTATCGGGGTGAGCAGTTCTTC.

The chain recombines TRBV5-1 with TRBJ2-2, with 9 bases that match TRBD1. V lost 0 bases, J lost 5 bases, and 5 bases stayed unmatched. There are 16 residues in the CDR3. The germline V gene has CDR1 SGHRS and CDR2 YFSETQ. This chain's CDR3 is CASSLVYRGRTGELFF. The CDR3 region has the DNA TGCGCCAGCAGCTTGGTGTACAGGGGGCGTACCGGGGAGCTGTTTTTT.

This clone came up a few times. The chain recombines TRBV11-2 with TRBJ2-2, with D tentatively TRBD1 (6 bases). Germline V gives CDR1 SGHAT, CDR2 FQNNGV. The CDR3 is 15 amino acids. V lost 5 bases and J 2 bases, leaving 12 bases between the germline ends. The CDR3 is CASSVTGANTGELFF. The CDR3 DNA follows: TGTGCCAGCAGCGTGACAGGAGCTAACACCGGGGAGCTGTTTTTT.

CDR3 residues: CATKGTRTTYEQYF. CDR3 DNA sequence: TGTGCCACCAAAGGGACTAGGACCACCTACGAGCAGTACTTC. The J gene is TRBJ2-7, the V gene TRBV6-5, with TRBD2 identical over 8 bases. CDR3 size: 14 residues. Germline CDR1 is MNHEY and CDR2 is SVGAGI. The trim removed 10 bases at V and 2 bases at J, leaving 10 bases unmatched.

The DNA for the CDR3 is TGTGCCAGCAGCCGACAGGGAGCCTACGAGCAGTACTTC. It is translated as CASSRQGAYEQYF. The rearrangement links TRBV5-4 to TRBJ2-7; 7 positions agree with TRBD1. Per the germline V gene, CDR1 is SGHNT and CDR2 is YYREEE (reference sequence). This CDR3 is built from 13 residues. V lost 4 bases, J lost 2 bases, and 3 bases stayed unmatched.

The V gene is TRBV19, the J gene TRBJ1-2; maybe TRBD1 (6 bases). The germline V gene has CDR1 LNHDA and CDR2 SQIVND (reference sequence). V gave up 5 bases and J gave up 4 bases, with 14 bases separating them. This CDR3 has 14 residues. Here the CDR3 DNA reads TGTGCCAGTAGTGGCGGACAGCCTCCCTATGGCTACACCTTC. Amino acids: CASSGGQPPYGYTF.

The V gene is TRBV6-6, the J gene TRBJ1-2; D possibly corresponds to TRBD1 (6 bases). V was pared by 0 bases and J by 3 bases, with 11 bases between. Per the germline V gene, CDR1 is MNHNY and CDR2 is SVGAGI (reference sequence). The CDR3 spans 15 residues. In DNA form, the CDR3 reads TGTGCCAGCAGTTACTCCACAGGGATCGACTATGGCTACACCTTC. Translating gives CASSYSTGIDYGYTF.

This chain links TRBV18 with TRBJ2-7; TRBD1 matches at 7 bases. With 0 bases clipped from V and 0 bases from J, the junction kept 5 bases outside the gene matches. Germline V gene data show CDR1 as KGHSH and CDR2 as LQKENI. The CDR3 loop spans 16 amino acids. The CDR3 sequence: CASSPPDRASSYEQYF. In DNA form, the CDR3 reads TGTGCCAGCTCACCACCAGACAGGGCTAGCTCCTACGAGCAGTACTTC.

The V gene is TRBV5-4, the J gene TRBJ1-1; 9 bases are shared with TRBD1. J lost 2 bases, V lost 3 bases, and 2 bases had no gene match. CDR1 is SGHNT and CDR2 is YYREEE in the germline V gene (reference sequence). The CDR3 contains 14 residues. The CDR3 protein is CASSWGQGNTEAFF. In DNA, the CDR3 is TGTGCCAGCAGCTGGGGACAGGGAAACACTGAAGCTTTCTTT.

V usage is TRBV28 and J usage is TRBJ2-7, with 14 bases that match TRBD2. Looked up from germline, CDR1 is MDHEN and CDR2 is SYDVKM. This CDR3 has 15 residues. Unmatched junction bases numbered 2, after V lost 1 base and J lost 6 bases. CDR3 amino acids: CASSLSTSGRAEQYF. Written as DNA, the CDR3 is TGTGCCAGCAGTTTATCGACTAGCGGGAGGGCCGAGCAGTACTTC.

This chain joins TRBV12-2 and TRBJ2-7; whether TRBD1, the table's D call, matches the DNA was not checked. TRBV12-2 is assigned pseudogene status. This CDR3 is built from 16 residues. The CDR3 coding sequence is TGTGCAAGTCGCTTAAAGGACAGAGACAGCTCCTACGAGCAGTACTTC. Translation gives CASRLKDRDSSYEQYF.